The clone carrying this TCR beta chain has only one observation. Its specificity is not known. The entry originates in a study of human thymus T cells. Overall study results and limits: Gene usage (both V and J) appeared biased in thymic and blood repertoires.

CDR3 length equals 15 residues. V trimming: 5 bases; J trimming: 5 bases; junction bases outside the gene matches: 8. Germline loops: CDR1 SGHTA, CDR2 FQGNSA. Data came from immunoSEQ multiplex PCR; TCRdb stores just in-frame clones and leaves some out. Of under 70,000 clones listed, approximately 93% were seen once; the top ten hold 5.5% to 7%. An approximately 0.45-1 mL peripheral blood aliquot was taken intraoperatively from four of eight donors. Genomic DNA was extracted from every available blood leukocyte. The V and J genes are TRBV7-2 and TRBJ1-4; 7 positions agree with TRBD1. The clonotype originates from a boy under two years old with a congenital heart defect but otherwise immunologically healthy. Material: blood. CDR3 nucleotides: TGTGCCAGCAGCCCGAGGACAGGCTTGAATGAAAAACTGTTTTTT. This sequence encodes CASSPRTGLNEKLFF.